This TCR beta chain appears in the sequencing data of a study of cytomegalovirus exposure and HLA in healthy donors. Study in general: Among the roughly 400 genotyped donors, just over 80% were placed in the Caucasian-associated ancestry cluster.

This clone came up a few times. Its antigen is not known. Germline V gene lookup returns CDR1 LNHDA and CDR2 SQIVND (reference sequence). The V gene lost 4 bases and the J gene lost 7 bases, with 16 bases spanning the gap. The CDR3 extends over 14 amino acids. Findings of the study overall: The presence/absence work took it that sequencing depth was about the same across donors. Beyond CMV serostatus, there was no information to go on about immune exposure.

In the PCR, 60 Vbeta and 13 Jbeta primers were used. Clones were read by immunoSEQ multiplex PCR, and TCRdb kept only the in-frame ones, dropping some. The profile shows some 65,000 clones, approximately 68% of them singletons. J is TRBJ1-2 and V is TRBV19; D remains unclear. This sequence was found in a woman aged 25 to 39 in good health and CMV-seronegative. Sequences were obtained from PBMCs. As DNA, the CDR3 is TGTGCCAGTAGTAAACCAACCCCAGGACTTGGCTACACCTTC. This translates into CASSKPTPGLGYTF.